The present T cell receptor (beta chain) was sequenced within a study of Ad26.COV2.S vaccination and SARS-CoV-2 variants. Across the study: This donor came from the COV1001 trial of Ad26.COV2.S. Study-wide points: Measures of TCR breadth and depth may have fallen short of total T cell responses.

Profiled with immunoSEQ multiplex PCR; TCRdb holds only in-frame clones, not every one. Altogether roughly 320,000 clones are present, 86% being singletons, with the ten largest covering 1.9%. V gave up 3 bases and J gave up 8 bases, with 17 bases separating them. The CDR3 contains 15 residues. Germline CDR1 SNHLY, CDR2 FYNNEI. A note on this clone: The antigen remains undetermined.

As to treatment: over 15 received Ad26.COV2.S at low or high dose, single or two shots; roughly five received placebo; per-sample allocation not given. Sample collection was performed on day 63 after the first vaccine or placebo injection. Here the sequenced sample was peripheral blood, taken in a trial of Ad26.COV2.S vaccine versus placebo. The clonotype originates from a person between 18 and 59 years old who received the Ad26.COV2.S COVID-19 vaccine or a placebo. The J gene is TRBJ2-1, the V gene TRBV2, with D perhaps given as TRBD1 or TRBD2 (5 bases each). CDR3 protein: CASSEGTRGVDEQFF. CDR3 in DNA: TGTGCCAGCAGTGAGGGAACTAGAGGGGTCGATGAGCAGTTCTTC.